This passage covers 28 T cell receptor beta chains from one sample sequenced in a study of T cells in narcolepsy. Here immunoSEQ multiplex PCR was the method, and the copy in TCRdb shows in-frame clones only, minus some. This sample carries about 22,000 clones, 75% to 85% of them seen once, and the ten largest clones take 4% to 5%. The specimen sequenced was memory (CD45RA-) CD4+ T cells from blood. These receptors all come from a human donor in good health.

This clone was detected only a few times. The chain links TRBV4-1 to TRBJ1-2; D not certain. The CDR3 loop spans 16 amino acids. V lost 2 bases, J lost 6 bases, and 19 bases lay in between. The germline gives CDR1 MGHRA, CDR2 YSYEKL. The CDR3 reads CASSQPLLKLHDGYTF. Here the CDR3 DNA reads TGCGCCAGCAGCCAACCCCTCCTTAAGCTCCACGATGGCTACACCTTC.

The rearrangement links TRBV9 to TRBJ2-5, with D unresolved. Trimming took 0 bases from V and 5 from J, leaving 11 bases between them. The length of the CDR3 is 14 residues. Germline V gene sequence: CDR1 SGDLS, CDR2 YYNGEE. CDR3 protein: CASSVVGGRETQYF. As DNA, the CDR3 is TGTGCCAGCAGCGTAGTGGGTGGTAGGGAGACCCAGTACTTC.

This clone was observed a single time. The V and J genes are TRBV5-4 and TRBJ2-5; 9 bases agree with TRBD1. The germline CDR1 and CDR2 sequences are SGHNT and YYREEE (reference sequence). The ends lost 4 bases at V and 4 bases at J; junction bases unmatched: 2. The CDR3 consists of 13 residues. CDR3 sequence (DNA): TGTGCCAGCAGCCTGGGACAGGGAGAGACCCAGTACTTC. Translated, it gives CASSLGQGETQYF.

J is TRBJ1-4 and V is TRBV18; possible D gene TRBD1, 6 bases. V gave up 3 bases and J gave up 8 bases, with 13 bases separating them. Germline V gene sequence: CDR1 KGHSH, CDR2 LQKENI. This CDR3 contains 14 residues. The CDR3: CASSPQGTSEKLFF. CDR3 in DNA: TGTGCCAGCTCACCCCAGGGGACGAGCGAAAAACTGTTTTTT.

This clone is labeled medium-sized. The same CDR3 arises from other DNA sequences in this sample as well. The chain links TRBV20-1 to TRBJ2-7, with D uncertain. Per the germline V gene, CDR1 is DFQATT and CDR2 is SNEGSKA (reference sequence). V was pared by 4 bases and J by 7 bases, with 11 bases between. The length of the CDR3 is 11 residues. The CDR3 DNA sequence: TGCAGTGCTACCCCCTTGGGGGAGCAGTACTTC. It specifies CSATPLGEQYF.

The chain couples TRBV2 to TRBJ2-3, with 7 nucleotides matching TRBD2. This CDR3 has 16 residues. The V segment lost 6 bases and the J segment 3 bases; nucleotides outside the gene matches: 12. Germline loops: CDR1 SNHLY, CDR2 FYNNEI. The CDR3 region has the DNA TGTGCCAGCAGGGGGGGAGGGCTGGAGGGGACAGATACGCAGTATTTT. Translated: CASRGGGLEGTDTQYF.

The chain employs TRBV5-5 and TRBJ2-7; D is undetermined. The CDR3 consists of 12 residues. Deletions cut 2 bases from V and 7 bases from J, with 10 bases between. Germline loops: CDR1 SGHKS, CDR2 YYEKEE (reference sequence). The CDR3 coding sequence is TGTGCCAGCAGCTTCGGCTTCGGGGAGCAGTACTTC. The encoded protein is CASSFGFGEQYF.

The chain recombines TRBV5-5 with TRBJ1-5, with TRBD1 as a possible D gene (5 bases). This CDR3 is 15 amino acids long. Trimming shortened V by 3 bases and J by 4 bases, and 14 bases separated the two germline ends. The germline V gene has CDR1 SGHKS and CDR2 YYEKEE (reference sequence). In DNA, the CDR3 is TGTGCCAGCAGCTCCAGGGCGCCGGGTAATCAGCCCCAGCATTTT. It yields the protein CASSSRAPGNQPQHF.

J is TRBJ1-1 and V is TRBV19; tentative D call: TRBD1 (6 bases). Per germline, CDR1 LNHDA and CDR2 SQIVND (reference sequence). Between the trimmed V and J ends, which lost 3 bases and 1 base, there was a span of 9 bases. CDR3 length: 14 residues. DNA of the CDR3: TGTGCCAGTAGTATTGGACAGCAGAACACTGAAGCTTTCTTT. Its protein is CASSIGQQNTEAFF. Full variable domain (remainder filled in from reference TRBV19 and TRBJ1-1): DGGITQSPKYLFRKEGQNVTLSCEQNLNHDAMYWYRQDPGQGLRLIYYSQIVNDFQKGDIAEGYSVSREKKESFPLTVTSAQKNPTAFYLCASSIGQQNTEAFFGQGTRLTVV.

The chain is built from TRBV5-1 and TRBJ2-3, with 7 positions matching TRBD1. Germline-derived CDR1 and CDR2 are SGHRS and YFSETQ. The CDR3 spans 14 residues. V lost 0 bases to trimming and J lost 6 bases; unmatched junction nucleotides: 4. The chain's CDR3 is CASSLENRGDTQYF. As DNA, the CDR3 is TGCGCCAGCAGCTTGGAAAACAGGGGTGATACGCAGTATTTT.

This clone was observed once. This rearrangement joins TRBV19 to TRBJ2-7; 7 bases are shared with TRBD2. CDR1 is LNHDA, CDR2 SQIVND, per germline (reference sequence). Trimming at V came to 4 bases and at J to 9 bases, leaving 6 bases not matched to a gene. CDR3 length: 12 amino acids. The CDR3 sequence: CASSTAGESQYF. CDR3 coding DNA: TGTGCCAGTAGTACCGCGGGGGAGTCGCAGTACTTC. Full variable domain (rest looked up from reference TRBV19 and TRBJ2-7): DGGITQSPKYLFRKEGQNVTLSCEQNLNHDAMYWYRQDPGQGLRLIYYSQIVNDFQKGDIAEGYSVSREKKESFPLTVTSAQKNPTAFYLCASSTAGESQYFGPGTRLTVT.

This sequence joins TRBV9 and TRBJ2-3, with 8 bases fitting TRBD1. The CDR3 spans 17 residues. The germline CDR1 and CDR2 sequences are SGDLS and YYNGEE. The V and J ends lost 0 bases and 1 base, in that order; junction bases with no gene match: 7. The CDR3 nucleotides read TGTGCCAGCAGCGTAGGGGTATGGGGACAGGGCACAGATACGCAGTATTTT. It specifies CASSVGVWGQGTDTQYF.

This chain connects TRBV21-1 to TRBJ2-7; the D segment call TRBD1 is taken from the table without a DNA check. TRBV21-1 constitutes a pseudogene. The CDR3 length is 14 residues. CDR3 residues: CASSGTRGRGEQYF. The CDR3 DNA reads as TGTGCCAGCAGCGGGACCAGGGGGCGAGGGGAGCAGTACTTC.

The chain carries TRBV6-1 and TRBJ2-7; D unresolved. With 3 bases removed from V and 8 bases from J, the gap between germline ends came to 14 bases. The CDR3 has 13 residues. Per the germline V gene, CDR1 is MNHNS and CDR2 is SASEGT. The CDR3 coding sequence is TGTGCCAGCAGTGACGGCTACAGCGACAAGCAGTACTTC. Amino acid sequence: CASSDGYSDKQYF.

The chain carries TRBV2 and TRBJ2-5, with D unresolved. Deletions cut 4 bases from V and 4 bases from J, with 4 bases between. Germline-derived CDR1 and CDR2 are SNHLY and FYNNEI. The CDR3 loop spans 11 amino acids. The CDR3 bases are TGTGCCAGCAGTGCCGGAGAGACCCAGTACTTC. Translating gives CASSAGETQYF.

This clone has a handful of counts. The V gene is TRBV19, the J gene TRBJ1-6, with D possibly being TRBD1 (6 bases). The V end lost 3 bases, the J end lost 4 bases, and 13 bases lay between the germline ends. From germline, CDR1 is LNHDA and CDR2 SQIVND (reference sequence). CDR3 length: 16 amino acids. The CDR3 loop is CASSIVGGGYNSPLHF. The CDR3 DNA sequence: TGTGCCAGTAGTATCGTTGGAGGGGGTTATAATTCACCCCTCCACTTT. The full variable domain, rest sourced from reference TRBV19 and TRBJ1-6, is DGGITQSPKYLFRKEGQNVTLSCEQNLNHDAMYWYRQDPGQGLRLIYYSQIVNDFQKGDIAEGYSVSREKKESFPLTVTSAQKNPTAFYLCASSIVGGGYNSPLHFGNGTRLTVT.

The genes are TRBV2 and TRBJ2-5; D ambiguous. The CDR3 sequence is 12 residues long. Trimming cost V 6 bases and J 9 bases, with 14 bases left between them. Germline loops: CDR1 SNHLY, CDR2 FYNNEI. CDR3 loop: CASSPRVGSQYF. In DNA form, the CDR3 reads TGTGCCAGCAGCCCCCGGGTAGGGTCCCAGTACTTC. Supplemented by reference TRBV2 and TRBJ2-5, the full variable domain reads EPEVTQTPSHQVTQMGQEVILRCVPISNHLYFYWYRQILGQKVEFLVSFYNNEISEKSEIFDDQFSVERPDGSNFTLKIRSTKLEDSAMYFCASSPRVGSQYFGPGTRLLVL.

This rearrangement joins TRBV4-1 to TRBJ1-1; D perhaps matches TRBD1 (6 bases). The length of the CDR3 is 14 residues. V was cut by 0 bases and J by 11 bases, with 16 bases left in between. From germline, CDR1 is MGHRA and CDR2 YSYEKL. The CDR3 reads CASSQEDSGGRAFF. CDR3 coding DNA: TGCGCCAGCAGCCAAGAGGACAGCGGGGGAAGGGCTTTCTTT.

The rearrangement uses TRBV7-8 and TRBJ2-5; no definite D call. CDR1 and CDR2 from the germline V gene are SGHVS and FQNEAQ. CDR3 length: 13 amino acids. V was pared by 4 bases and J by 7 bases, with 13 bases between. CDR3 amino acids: CASSSESRATQYF. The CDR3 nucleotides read TGTGCCAGCAGCTCAGAATCTAGGGCGACCCAGTACTTC.

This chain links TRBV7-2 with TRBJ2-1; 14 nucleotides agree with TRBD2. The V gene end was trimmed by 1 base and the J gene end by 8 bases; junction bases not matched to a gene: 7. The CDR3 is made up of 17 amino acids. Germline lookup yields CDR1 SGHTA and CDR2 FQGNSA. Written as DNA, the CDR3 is TGTGCCAGCAGCTTAGTAGCGACTAGCGGGGGGGCCCATGAGCAGTTCTTC. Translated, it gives CASSLVATSGGAHEQFF.

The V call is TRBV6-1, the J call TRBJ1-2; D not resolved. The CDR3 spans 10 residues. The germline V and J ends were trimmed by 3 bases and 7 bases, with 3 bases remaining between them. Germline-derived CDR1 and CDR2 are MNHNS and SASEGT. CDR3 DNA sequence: TGTGCCAGCAGTGAGGCTGGCTACACCTTC. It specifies CASSEAGYTF.

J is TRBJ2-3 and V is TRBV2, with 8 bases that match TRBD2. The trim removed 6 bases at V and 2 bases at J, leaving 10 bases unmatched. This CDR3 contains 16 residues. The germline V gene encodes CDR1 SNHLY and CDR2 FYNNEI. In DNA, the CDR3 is TGTGCCAGCAGGGCCGGGACTAGAAGTAACACAGATACGCAGTATTTT. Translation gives CASRAGTRSNTDTQYF.

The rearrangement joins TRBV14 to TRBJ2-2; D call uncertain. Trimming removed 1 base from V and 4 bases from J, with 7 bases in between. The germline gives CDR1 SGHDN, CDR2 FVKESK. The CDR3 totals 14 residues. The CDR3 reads CASSQVMVTGELFF. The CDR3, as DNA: TGTGCCAGCAGCCAAGTGATGGTCACCGGGGAGCTGTTTTTT. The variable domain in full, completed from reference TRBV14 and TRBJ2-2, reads EAGVTQFPSHSVIEKGQTVTLRCDPISGHDNLYWYRRVMGKEIKFLLHFVKESKQDESGMPNNRFLAERTGGTYSTLKVQPAELEDSGVYFCASSQVMVTGELFFGEGSRLTVL.

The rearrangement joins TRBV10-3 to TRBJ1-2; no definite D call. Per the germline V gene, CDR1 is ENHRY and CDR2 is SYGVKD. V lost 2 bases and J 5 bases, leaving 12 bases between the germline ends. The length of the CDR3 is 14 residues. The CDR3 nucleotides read TGTGCCATCAGTGAGACTCGGGGTAATTATGGCTACACCTTC. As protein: CAISETRGNYGYTF.

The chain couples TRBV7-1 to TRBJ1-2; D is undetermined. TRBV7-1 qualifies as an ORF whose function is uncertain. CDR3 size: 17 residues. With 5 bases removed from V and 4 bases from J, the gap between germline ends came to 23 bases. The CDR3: CASSVLSHEGKIYGYTF. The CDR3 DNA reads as TGTGCCAGCAGCGTACTTTCTCACGAGGGAAAGATCTATGGCTACACCTTC.

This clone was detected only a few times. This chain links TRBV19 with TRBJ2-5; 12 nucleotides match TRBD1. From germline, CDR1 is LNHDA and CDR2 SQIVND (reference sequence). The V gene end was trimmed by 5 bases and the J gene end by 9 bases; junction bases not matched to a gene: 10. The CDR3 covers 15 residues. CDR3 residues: CASSSRDRGQVAQYF. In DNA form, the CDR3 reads TGTGCCAGTAGTTCCCGGGACAGGGGGCAGGTTGCCCAGTACTTC.

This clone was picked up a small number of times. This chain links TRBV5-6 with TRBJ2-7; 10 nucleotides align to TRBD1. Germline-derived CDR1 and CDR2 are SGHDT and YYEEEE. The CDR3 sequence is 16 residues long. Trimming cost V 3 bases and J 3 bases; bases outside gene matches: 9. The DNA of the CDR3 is TGTGCCAGCAGCTCCCTCCCGGACAGGGGGGTCTACGAGCAGTACTTC. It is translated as CASSSLPDRGVYEQYF.

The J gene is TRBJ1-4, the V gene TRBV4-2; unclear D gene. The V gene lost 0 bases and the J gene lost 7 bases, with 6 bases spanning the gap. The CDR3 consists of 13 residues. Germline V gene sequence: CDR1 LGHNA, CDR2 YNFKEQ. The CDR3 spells CASSQDSGEKLFF. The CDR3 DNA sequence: TGTGCCAGCAGCCAAGATTCGGGTGAAAAACTGTTTTTT.